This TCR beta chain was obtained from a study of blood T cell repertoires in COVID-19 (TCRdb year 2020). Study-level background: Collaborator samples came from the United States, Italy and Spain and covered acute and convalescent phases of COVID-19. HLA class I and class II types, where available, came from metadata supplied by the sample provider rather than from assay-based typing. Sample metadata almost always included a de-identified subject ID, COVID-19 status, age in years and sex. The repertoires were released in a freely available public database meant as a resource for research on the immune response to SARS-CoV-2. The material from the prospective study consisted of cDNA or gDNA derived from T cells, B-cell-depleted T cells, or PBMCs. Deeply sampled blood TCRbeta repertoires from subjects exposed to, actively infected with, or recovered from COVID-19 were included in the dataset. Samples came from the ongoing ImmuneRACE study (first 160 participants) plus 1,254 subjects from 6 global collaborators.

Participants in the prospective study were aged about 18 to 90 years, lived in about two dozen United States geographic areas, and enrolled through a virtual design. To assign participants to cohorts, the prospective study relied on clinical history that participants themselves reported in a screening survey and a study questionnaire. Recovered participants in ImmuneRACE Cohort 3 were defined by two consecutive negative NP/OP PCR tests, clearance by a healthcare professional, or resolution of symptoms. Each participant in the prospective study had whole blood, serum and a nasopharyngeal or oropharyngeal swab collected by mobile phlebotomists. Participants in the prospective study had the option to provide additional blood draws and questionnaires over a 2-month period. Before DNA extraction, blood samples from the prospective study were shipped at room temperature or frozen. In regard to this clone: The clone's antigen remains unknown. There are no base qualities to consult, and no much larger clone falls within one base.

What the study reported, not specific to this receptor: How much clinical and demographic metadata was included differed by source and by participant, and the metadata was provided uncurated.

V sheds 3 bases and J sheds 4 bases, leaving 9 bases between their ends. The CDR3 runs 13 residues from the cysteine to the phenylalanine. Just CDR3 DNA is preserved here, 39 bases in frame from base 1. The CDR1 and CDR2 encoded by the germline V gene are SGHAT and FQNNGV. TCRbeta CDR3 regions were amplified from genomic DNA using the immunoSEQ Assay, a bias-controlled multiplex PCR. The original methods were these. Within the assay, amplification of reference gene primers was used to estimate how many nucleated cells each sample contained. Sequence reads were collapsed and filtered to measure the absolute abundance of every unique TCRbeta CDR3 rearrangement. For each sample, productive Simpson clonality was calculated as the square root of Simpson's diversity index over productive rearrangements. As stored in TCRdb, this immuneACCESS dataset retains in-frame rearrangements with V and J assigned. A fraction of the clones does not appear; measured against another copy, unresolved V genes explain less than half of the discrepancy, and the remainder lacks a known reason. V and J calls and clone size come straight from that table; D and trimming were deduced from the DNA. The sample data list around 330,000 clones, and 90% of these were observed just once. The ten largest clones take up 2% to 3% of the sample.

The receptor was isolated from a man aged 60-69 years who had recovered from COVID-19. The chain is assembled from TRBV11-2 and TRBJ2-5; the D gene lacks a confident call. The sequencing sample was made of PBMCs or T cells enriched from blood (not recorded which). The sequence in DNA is TGTGCCAGCAGCTTGTACGGGTCAGAGACCCAGTACTTC. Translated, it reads CASSLYGSETQYF.